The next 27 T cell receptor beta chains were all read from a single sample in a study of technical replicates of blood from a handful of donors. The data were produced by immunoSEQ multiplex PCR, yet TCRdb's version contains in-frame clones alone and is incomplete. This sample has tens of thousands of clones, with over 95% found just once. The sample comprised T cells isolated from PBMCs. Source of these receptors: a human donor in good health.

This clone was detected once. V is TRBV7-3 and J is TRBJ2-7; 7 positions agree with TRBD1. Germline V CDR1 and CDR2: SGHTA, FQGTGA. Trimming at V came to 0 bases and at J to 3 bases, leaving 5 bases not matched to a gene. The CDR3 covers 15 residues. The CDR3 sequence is CASSLTGTESYEQYF. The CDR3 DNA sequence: TGTGCCAGCAGCTTAACGGGGACAGAGAGCTACGAGCAGTACTTC.

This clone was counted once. The CDR3 loop is CASRVVDSGANVLTF. The CDR3 nucleotides read TGTGCCAGCAGAGTAGTAGACTCTGGGGCCAACGTCCTGACTTTC. This chain uses TRBV6-5 with TRBJ2-6; D gene uncertain. This CDR3 region has 15 residues. In germline, CDR1 is MNHEY, CDR2 SVGAGI. Trimming removed 6 bases at V and 0 bases at J, with 9 bases between.

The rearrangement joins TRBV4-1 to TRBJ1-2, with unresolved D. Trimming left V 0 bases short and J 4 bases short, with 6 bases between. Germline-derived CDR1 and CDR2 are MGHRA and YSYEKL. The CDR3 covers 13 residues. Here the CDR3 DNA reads TGCGCCAGCAGCCAAGAGGGAGGCTATGGCTACACCTTC. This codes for CASSQEGGYGYTF.

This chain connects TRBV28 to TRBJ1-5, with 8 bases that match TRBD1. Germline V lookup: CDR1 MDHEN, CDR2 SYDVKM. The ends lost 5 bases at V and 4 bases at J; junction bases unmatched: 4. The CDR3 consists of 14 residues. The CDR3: CASSTDRANQPQHF. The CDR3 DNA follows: TGTGCCAGCAGTACGGACAGGGCGAATCAGCCCCAGCATTTT.

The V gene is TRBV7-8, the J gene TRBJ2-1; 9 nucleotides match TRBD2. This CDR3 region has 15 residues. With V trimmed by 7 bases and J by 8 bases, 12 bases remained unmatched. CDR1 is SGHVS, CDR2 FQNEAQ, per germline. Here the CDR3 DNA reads TGTGCCAGCACGATCCTAGCGGGACGCCATGATGAGCAGTTCTTC. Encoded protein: CASTILAGRHDEQFF.

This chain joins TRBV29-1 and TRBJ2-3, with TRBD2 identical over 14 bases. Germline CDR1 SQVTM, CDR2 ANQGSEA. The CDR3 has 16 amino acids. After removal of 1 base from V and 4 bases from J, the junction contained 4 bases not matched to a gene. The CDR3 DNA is TGCAGCGTTGAAGGGACTAGCGGGAGGTTGGCAGATACGCAGTATTTT. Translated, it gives CSVEGTSGRLADTQYF.

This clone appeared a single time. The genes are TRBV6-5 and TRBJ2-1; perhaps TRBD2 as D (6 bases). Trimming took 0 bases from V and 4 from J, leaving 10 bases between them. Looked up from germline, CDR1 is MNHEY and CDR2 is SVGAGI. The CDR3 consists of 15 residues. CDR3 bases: TGTGCCAGCAGTTACTCGATGGAGGGGTACAATGAGCAGTTCTTC. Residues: CASSYSMEGYNEQFF.

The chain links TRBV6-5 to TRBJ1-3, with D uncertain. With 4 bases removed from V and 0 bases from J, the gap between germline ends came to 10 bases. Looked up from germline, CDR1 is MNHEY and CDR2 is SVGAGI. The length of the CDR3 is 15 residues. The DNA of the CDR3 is TGTGCCAGCAGTTCCTCAAGTAGCTCTGGAAACACCATATATTTT. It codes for CASSSSSSSGNTIYF.

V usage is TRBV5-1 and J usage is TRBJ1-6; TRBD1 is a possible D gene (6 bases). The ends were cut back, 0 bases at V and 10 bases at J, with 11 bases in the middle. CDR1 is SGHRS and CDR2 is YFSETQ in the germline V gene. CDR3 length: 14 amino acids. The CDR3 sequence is CASSLVGQNSPLHF. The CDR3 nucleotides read TGCGCCAGCAGCTTGGTAGGACAGAACTCACCCCTCCACTTT.

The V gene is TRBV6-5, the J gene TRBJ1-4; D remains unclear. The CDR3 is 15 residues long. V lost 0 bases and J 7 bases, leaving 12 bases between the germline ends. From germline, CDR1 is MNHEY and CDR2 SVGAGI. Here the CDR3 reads CASSYSEGGGEKLFF. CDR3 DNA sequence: TGTGCCAGCAGTTACTCAGAAGGAGGAGGTGAAAAACTGTTTTTT.

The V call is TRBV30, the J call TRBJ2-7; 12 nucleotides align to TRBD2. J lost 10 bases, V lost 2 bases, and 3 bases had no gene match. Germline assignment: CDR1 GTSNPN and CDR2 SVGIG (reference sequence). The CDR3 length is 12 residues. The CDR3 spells CAWSRLAGDQYF. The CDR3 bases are TGTGCCTGGAGTCGACTAGCGGGAGACCAGTACTTC. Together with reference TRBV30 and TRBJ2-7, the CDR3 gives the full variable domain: SQTIHQWPATLVQPVGSPLSLECTVEGTSNPNLYWYRQAAGRGLQLLFYSVGIGQISSEVPQNLSASRPQDRQFILSSKKLLLSDSGFYLCAWSRLAGDQYFGPGTRLTVT.

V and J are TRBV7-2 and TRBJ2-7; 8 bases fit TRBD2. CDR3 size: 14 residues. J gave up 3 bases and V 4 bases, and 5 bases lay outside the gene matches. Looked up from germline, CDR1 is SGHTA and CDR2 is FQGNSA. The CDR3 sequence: CASSSGGNNYEQYF. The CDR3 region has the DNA TGTGCCAGCAGCTCGGGGGGGAATAACTACGAGCAGTACTTC.

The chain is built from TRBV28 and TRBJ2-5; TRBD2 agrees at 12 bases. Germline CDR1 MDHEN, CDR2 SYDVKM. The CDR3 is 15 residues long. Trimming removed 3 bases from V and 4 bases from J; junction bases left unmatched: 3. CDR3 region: CASSLGLAGVETQYF. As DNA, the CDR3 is TGTGCCAGCAGTTTGGGACTAGCGGGTGTAGAGACCCAGTACTTC.

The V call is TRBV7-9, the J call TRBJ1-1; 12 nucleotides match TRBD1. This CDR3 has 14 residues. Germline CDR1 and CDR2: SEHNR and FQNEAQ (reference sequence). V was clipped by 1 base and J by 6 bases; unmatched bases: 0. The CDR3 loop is CASSLGDRGPEAFF. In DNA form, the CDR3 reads TGTGCCAGCAGCTTAGGGGACAGGGGGCCTGAAGCTTTCTTT.

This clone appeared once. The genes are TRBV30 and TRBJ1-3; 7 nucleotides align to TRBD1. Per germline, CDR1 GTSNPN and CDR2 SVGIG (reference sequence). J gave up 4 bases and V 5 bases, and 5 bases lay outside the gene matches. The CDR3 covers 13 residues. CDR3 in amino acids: CAWDGQAGNTIYF. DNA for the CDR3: TGTGCCTGGGACGGACAGGCAGGAAACACCATATATTTT. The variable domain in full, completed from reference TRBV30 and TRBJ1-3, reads SQTIHQWPATLVQPVGSPLSLECTVEGTSNPNLYWYRQAAGRGLQLLFYSVGIGQISSEVPQNLSASRPQDRQFILSSKKLLLSDSGFYLCAWDGQAGNTIYFGEGSWLTVV.

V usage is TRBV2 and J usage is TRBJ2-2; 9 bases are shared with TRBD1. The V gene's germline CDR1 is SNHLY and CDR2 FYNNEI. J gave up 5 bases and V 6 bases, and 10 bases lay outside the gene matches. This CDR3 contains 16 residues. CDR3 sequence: CASSDEGTGSTGELFF. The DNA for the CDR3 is TGTGCCAGCAGCGATGAGGGGACAGGGTCAACCGGGGAGCTGTTTTTT.

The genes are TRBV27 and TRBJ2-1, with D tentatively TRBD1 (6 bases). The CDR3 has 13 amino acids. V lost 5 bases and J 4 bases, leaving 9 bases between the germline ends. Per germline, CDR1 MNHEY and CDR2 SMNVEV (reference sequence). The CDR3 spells CASSHRVYNEQFF. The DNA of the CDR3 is TGTGCCAGCAGTCACAGGGTTTACAATGAGCAGTTCTTC.

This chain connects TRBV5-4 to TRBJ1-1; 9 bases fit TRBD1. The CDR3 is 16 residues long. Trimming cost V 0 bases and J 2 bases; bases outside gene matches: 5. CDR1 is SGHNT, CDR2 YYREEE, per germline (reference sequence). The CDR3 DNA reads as TGTGCCAGCAGCTTGGGTGGGACAGGGATCAACACTGAAGCTTTCTTT. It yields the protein CASSLGGTGINTEAFF.

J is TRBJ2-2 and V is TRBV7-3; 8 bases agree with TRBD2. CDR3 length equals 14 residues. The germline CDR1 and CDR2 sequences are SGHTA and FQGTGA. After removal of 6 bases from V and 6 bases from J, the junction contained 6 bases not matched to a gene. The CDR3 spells CASSPVLAAGELFF. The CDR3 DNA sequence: TGTGCCAGCAGTCCGGTACTAGCGGCCGGGGAGCTGTTTTTT. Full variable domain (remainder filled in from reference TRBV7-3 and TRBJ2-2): GAGVSQTPSNKVTEKGKYVELRCDPISGHTALYWYRQSLGQGPEFLIYFQGTGAADDSGLPNDRFFAVRPEGSVSTLKIQRTERGDSAVYLCASSPVLAAGELFFGEGSRLTVL.

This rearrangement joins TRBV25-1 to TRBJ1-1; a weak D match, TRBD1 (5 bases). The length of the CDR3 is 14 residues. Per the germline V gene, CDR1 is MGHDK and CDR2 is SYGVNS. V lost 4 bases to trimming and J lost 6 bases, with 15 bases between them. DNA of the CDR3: TGTGCCAGCAGTGGTCAAGACACAGGACCTGAAGCTTTCTTT. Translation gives CASSGQDTGPEAFF.

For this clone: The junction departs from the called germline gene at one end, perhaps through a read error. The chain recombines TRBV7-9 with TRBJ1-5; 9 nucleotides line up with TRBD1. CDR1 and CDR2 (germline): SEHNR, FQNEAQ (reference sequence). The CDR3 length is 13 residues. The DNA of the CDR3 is TGTGCCAGCGGGGGACAGGGCAAACAGCCCCAGCATTTT. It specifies CASGGQGKQPQHF.

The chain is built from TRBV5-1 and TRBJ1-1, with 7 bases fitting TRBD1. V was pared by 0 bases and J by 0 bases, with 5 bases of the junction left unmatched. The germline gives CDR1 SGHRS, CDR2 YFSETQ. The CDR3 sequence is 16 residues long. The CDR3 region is CASSLVAGGMNTEAFF. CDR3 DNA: TGCGCCAGCAGCTTGGTGGCAGGGGGGATGAACACTGAAGCTTTCTTT.

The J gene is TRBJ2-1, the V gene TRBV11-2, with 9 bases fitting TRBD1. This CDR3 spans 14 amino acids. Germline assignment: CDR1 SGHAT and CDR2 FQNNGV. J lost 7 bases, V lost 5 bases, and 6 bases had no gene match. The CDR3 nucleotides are TGTGCCAGCAGCCCGGGACAGGGCTCGAATGAGCAGTTCTTC. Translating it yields CASSPGQGSNEQFF. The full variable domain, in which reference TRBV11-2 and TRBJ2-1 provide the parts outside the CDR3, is EAGVAQSPRYKIIEKRQSVAFWCNPISGHATLYWYQQILGQGPKLLIQFQNNGVVDDSQLPKDRFSAERLKGVDSTLKIQPAKLEDSAVYLCASSPGQGSNEQFFGPGTRLTVL.

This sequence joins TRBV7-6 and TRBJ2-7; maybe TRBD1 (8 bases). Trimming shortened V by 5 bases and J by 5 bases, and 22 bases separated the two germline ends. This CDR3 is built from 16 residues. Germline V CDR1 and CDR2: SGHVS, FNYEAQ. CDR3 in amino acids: CASSPRAGTGVDEQYF. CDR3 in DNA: TGTGCCAGCAGCCCTAGAGCGGGGACAGGCGTGGACGAGCAGTACTTC.

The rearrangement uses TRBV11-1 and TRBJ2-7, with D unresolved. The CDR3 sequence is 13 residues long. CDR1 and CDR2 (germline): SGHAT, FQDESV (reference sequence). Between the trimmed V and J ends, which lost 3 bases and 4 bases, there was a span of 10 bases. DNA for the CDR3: TGTGCCAGCAGCTTGCAGGTCCAGTACGAGCAGTACTTC. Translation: CASSLQVQYEQYF.

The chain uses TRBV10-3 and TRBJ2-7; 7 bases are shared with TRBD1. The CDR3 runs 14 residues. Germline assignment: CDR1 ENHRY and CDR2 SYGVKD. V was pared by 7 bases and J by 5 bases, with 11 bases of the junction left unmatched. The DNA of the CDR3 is TGTGCCATCAACAAAGACAGGGAATTGAACGAGCAGTACTTC. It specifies CAINKDRELNEQYF.

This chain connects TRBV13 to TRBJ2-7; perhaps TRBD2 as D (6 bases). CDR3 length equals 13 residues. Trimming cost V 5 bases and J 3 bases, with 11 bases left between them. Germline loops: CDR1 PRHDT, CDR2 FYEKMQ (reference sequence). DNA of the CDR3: TGTGCCAGCAGCCGGGGGATAAACTACGAGCAGTACTTC. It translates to CASSRGINYEQYF.